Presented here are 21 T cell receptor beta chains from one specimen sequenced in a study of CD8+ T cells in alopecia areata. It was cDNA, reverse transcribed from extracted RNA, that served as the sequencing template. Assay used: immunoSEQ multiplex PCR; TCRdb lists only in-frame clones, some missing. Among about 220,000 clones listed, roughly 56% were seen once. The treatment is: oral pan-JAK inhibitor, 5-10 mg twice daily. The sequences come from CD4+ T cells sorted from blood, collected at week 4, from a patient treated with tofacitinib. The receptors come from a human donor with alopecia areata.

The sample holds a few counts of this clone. The CDR3 coding sequence is TGCGCCAGCAGCTCGCGCACGGGACAGGGGGTCCTGAACACTGAAGCTTTCTTT. Its translation is CASSSRTGQGVLNTEAFF. The rearrangement uses TRBV5-1 and TRBJ1-1, with TRBD1 identical over 11 bases. In germline, CDR1 is SGHRS, CDR2 YFSETQ. V was pared by 3 bases and J by 0 bases, with 10 bases of the junction left unmatched. There are 18 residues in the CDR3.

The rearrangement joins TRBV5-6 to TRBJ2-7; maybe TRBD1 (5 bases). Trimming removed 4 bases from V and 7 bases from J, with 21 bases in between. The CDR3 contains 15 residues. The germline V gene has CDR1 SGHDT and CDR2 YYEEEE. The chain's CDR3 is CASSRPGWQGEEQYF. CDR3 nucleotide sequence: TGTGCCAGCAGCCGCCCCGGGTGGCAGGGTGAAGAGCAGTACTTC.

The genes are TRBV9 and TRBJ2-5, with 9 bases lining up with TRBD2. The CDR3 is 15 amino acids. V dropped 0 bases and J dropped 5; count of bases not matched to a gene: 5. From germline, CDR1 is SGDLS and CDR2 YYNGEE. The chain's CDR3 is CASSVGAGGLETQYF. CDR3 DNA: TGTGCCAGCAGCGTAGGCGCGGGGGGGCTGGAGACCCAGTACTTC.

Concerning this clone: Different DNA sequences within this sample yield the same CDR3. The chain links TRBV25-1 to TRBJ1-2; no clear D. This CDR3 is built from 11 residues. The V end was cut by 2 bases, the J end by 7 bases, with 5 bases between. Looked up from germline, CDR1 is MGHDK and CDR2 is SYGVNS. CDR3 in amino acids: CASSEGGGYTF. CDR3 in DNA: TGTGCCAGCAGTGAAGGCGGTGGCTACACCTTC.

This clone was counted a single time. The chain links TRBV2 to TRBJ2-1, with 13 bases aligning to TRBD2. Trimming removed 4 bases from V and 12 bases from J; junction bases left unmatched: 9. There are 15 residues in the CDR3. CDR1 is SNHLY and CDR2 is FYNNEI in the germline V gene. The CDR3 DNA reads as TGTGCCAGCAGTGTAGGACTAGCGGGGGCCCCTTCGCAGTTCTTC. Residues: CASSVGLAGAPSQFF.

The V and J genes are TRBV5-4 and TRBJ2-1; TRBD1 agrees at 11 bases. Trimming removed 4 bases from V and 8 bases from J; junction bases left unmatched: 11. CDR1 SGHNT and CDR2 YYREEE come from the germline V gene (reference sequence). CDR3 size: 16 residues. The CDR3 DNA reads TGTGCCAGCAGCCCCTTGACGGGACAGGGGGAAGATGAGCAGTTCTTC. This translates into CASSPLTGQGEDEQFF.

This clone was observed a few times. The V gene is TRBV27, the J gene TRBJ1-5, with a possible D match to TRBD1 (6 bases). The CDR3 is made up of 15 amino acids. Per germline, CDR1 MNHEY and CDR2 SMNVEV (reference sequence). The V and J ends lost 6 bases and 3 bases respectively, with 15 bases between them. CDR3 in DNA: TGTGCCAGCAGAAGCTCAGGGGCGCCCAATCAGCCCCAGCATTTT. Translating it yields CASRSSGAPNQPQHF.

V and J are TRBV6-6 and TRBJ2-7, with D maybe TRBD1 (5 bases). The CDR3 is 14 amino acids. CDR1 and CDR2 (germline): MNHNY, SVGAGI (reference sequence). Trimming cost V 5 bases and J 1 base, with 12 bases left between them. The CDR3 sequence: CASSGLTDSYEQYF. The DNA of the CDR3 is TGTGCCAGCAGTGGCCTGACAGATTCCTACGAGCAGTACTTC.

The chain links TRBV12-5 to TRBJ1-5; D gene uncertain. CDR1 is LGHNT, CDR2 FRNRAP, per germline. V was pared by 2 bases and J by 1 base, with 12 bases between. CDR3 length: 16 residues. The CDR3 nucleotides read TGTGCTAGTGGTTTGCCCACCCTAAACAGCAATCAGCCCCAGCATTTT. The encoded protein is CASGLPTLNSNQPQHF.

The CDR3 region is CSVGVSSNYGYTF. The CDR3 coding sequence is TGCAGCGTTGGTGTCTCTTCTAACTATGGCTACACCTTC. The chain uses TRBV29-1 and TRBJ1-2; D not resolved. The CDR3 spans 13 residues. Germline V gene sequence: CDR1 SQVTM, CDR2 ANQGSEA. V lost 4 bases and J 0 bases, leaving 9 bases between the germline ends.

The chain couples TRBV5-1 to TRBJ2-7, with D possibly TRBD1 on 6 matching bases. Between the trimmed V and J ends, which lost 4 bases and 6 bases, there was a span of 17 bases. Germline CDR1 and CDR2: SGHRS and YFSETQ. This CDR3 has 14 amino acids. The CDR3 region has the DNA TGCGCCAGCAGCCTAACCGCCGGGACACTCGAGCAGTACTTC. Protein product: CASSLTAGTLEQYF.

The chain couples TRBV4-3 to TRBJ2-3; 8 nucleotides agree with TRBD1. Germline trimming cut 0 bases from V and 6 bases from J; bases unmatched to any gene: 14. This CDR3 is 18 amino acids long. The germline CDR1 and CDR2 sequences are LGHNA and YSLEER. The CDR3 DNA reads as TGCGCCAGCAGCCAAGATTCTACCACCGACAGGGGATCGGATACGCAGTATTTT. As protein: CASSQDSTTDRGSDTQYF.

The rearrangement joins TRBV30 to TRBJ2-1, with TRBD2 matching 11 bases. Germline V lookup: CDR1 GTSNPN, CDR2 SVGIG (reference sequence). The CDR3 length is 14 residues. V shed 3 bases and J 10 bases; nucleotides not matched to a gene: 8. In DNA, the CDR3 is TGTGCCTGGAGAATAGCGGGGGGGCTGCGGGAGCAGTTCTTC. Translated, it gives CAWRIAGGLREQFF. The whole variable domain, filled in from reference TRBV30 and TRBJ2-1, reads SQTIHQWPATLVQPVGSPLSLECTVEGTSNPNLYWYRQAAGRGLQLLFYSVGIGQISSEVPQNLSASRPQDRQFILSSKKLLLSDSGFYLCAWRIAGGLREQFFGPGTRLTVL.

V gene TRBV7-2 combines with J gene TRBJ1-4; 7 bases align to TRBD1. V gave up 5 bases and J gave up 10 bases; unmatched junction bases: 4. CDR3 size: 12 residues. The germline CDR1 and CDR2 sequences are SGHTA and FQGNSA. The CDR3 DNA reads TGTGCCAGCAGCGCCCGGACAGGAAAACTGTTTTTT. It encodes CASSARTGKLFF.

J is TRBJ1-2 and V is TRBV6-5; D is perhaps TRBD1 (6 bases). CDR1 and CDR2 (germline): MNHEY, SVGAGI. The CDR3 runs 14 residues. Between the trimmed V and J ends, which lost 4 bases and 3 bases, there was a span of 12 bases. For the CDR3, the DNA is TGTGCCAGCAGTTCAGGGGTCGGAGACTATGGCTACACCTTC. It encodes CASSSGVGDYGYTF.

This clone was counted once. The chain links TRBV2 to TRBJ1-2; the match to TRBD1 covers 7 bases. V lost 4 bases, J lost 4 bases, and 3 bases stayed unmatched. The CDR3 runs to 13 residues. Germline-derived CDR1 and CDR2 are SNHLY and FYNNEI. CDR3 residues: CASSVGQLYGYTF. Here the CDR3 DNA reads TGTGCCAGCAGTGTGGGACAGCTCTATGGCTACACCTTC.

CDR3 loop: CASSFSLAGSSEQFF. The CDR3 nucleotides read TGCGCCAGCAGCTTTTCATTAGCGGGGAGCAGTGAGCAGTTCTTC. This chain links TRBV5-1 with TRBJ2-1, with 8 bases that match TRBD2. Germline CDR1 and CDR2: SGHRS and YFSETQ. The V gene end was trimmed by 2 bases and the J gene end by 9 bases; junction bases not matched to a gene: 10. The CDR3 runs 15 residues.

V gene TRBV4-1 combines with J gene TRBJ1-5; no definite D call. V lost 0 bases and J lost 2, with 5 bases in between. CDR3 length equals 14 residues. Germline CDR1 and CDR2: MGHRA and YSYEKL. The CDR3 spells CASSQETGNQPQHF. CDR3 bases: TGCGCCAGCAGCCAAGAAACAGGCAATCAGCCCCAGCATTTT.

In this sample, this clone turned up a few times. Here the CDR3 reads CASSPTGGNGYTF. The CDR3 region has the DNA TGTGCCAGCAGCCCGACAGGGGGCAATGGCTACACCTTC. This chain joins TRBV7-2 and TRBJ1-2; 10 bases fit TRBD1. The CDR3 contains 13 residues. J lost 6 bases, V lost 5 bases, and 3 bases had no gene match. The germline V gene has CDR1 SGHTA and CDR2 FQGNSA.

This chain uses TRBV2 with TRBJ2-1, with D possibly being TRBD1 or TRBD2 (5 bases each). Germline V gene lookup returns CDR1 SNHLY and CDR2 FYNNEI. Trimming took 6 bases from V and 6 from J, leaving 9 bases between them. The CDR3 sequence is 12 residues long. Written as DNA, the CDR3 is TGTGCCAGCAGACTAGGGGCCAATGAGCAGTTCTTC. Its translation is CASRLGANEQFF.

CDR3 protein: CASSLTGFNEKLFF. DNA of the CDR3: TGTGCCAGCAGTCTGACAGGGTTTAACGAAAAACTGTTTTTT. This rearrangement joins TRBV27 to TRBJ1-4; 7 positions match TRBD1. Looked up from germline, CDR1 is MNHEY and CDR2 is SMNVEV (reference sequence). The CDR3 is 14 residues long. Unmatched junction bases numbered 8, after V lost 5 bases and J lost 8 bases.